This TCR beta chain was recorded in a study of blood T cell repertoires in COVID-19. The CDR3 loop spans 18 amino acids. The junction had 12 bases not matched to a gene; V was cut back by 4 bases and J by 3 bases. The V gene's germline CDR1 is SGHNT and CDR2 YENEEA. Clones were sequenced by immunoSEQ multiplex PCR, and TCRdb holds only the in-frame ones, with some missing. The sample lists approximately 110,000 clones, about 91% seen once, with roughly 0.94% in the top ten. This receptor was identified in a woman aged 50 to 65 with active or convalescent COVID-19. Source material: peripheral blood. This rearrangement joins TRBV11-3 to TRBJ2-5; TRBD2 matches 12 bases. Written as DNA, the CDR3 is TGTGCCAGCAGCTCCAGGTGGGGGCTAGCGGGAGGGGAAGAGACCCAGTACTTC. Translated: CASSSRWGLAGGEETQYF.